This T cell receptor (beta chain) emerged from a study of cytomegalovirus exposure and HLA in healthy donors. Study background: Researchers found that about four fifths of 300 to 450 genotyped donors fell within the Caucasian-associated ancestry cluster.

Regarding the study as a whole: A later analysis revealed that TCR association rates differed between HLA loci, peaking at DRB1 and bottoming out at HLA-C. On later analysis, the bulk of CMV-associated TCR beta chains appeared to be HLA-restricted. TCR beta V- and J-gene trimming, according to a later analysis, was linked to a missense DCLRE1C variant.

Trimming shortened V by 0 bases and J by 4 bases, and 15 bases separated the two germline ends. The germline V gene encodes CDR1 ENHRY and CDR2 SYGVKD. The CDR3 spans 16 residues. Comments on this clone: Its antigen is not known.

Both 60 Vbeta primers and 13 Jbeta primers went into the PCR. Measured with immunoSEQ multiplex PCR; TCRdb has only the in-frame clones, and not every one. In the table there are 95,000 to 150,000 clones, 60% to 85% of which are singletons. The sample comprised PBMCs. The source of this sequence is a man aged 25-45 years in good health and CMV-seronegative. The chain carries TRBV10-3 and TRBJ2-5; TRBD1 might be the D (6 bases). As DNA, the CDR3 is TGTGCCATCAGTGAGTCCCCGGACAGATTGGGAGAGACCCAGTACTTC. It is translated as CAISESPDRLGETQYF.